A selection of T cell receptor beta chains follows, all from one sample in a study of blood T cells in healthy people across ages. MiXCR, run by TCRdb on the 5' RACE reads, gives a single entry per CDR3 protein. The table lists 730,000 or so distinct CDR3 sequences, roughly 41% of them singletons. Sequenced sample: blood. The receptors derive from a man older than 75 in good health. The CDR3 runs from the conserved cysteine through the conserved F or W. Fields, in order: D gene, clone size, J gene, V gene, CDR3 DNA, CDR3 protein. A D gene is named only where the DNA matches it firmly. The size of a clone is reported for some rows only, either as once, few or many, or as a class for expanded clones.

>.|.|TRBJ1-6|TRBV7-9
TGTGCCAGCAGCTTACAGGCGGGAGCTGGGAATTCACCCCTCCACTTT
CASSLQAGAGNSPLHF
>.|.|TRBJ1-2|TRBV7-2
TGTGCCAGCAGCTCTCAGCTCACAGGGTTAGATGGCTACACCTTC
CASSSQLTGLDGYTF
>TRBD2|.|TRBJ2-7|TRBV6-5
TGTGCCGGCAGCGACAGTTTGCTAGCGGGGTACGAGCAGTACTTC
CAGSDSLLAGYEQYF
>TRBD1|.|TRBJ1-1|TRBV6-5
TGTGCCAGCAGACGACAGGGGGAAGCATCCGAAGCTTTCTTT
CASRRQGEASEAFF
>.|.|TRBJ2-7|TRBV27
TGTGCCAGCAGTCTGGTGGGGTTAACCTACGAGCAGTACTTC
CASSLVGLTYEQYF
>TRBD1|.|TRBJ1-5|TRBV6-1
TGTGCCAGCAATGGACAGGGGTTTAATCAGCCCCAGCATTTT
CASNGQGFNQPQHF
>.|.|TRBJ2-1|TRBV20-1
TGCAGTGCTAGAGAATTGTCTTCAGTCGGAGAGTTCTTC
CSARELSSVGEFF
>.|.|TRBJ1-2|TRBV29-1
TGCAGCGTTGGGGAGGGGGTTGGTGGCTACACCTTC
CSVGEGVGGYTF
>.|.|TRBJ2-1|TRBV20-1
TGCAGTGCTAGACCCCTCGTGGGTCGCGAGCAGTTCTTC
CSARPLVGREQFF
>.|few|TRBJ2-2|TRBV5-1
TGCGCCAGCAGCTTGGACACGAACACCGGGGAGCTGTTTTTT
CASSLDTNTGELFF
>TRBD1|few|TRBJ2-4|TRBV14
TGTGCCAGCAGCCCATACCAGGGGGCGCAAACCAAAAACATTCAGTACTTC
CASSPYQGAQTKNIQYF
>TRBD1|.|TRBJ1-1|TRBV6-2/TRBV6-3
TGTGCCAGCAGTTACCGGAGGGGGCTGAACACTGAAGCTTTCTTT
CASSYRRGLNTEAFF
>TRBD2|few|TRBJ2-1|TRBV27
TGTGCCAGCAGTTCCCCACTTAGATACGGGGGACTAGCGACGGGTTACAATGAGCAGTTCTTC
CASSSPLRYGGLATGYNEQFF
>.|.|TRBJ1-2|TRBV6-2/TRBV6-3
TGTGCCAGCAGTACCGACGAGGACCGTGGCTACACCTTC
CASSTDEDRGYTF
>.|few|TRBJ2-4|TRBV20-1
TGCAGTGCTACCTATAGGGCCCAAGCCAAAAACATTCAGTACTTC
CSATYRAQAKNIQYF
>TRBD1|.|TRBJ2-7|TRBV27
TGTGCCAGCAGTTTTAAGGCAGGGGGAGAGCAGTACTTC
CASSFKAGGEQYF
>TRBD2|.|TRBJ2-1|TRBV2
TGTGCCAGCAGTACTAGCGGGGGATCCAATGAGCAGTTCTTC
CASSTSGGSNEQFF
>.|.|TRBJ2-7|TRBV11-2
TGTGCCAGCAGCTTAGAGGGCGCGGGTTGGGGCGAGCAGTACTTC
CASSLEGAGWGEQYF
>.|.|TRBJ1-6|TRBV7-8
TGTGCCAGCAGCTGGAGAGACAGGAATTCACCCCTCCACTTT
CASSWRDRNSPLHF
>TRBD2|.|TRBJ2-5|TRBV19
TGTGCCAGTGGCCCTAGCGGCCAAGAGACCCAGTACTTC
CASGPSGQETQYF